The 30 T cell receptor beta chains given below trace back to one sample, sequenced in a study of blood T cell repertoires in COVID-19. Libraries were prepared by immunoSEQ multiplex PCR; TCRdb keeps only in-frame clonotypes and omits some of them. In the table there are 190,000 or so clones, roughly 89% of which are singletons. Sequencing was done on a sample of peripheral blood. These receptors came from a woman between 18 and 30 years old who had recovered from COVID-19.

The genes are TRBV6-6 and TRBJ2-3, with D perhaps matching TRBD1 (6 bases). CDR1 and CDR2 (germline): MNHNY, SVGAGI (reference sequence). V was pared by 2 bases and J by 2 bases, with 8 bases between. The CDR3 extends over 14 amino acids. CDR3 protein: CASSYRGSTDTQYF. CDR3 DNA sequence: TGTGCCAGCAGTTACAGGGGGTCCACAGATACGCAGTATTTT.

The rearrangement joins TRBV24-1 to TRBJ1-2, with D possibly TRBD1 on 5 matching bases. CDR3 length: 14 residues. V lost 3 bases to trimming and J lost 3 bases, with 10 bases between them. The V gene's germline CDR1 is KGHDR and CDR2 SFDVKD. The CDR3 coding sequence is TGTGCCACCAGTGATCGACAGTCCTACTATGGCTACACCTTC. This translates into CATSDRQSYYGYTF.

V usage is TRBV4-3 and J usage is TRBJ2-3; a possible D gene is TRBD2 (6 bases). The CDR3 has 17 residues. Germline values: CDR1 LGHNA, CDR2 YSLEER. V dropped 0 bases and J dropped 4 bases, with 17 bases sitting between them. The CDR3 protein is CASSQDGRGSLADTQYF. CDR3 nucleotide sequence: TGCGCCAGCAGCCAAGATGGGCGGGGTTCTTTAGCAGATACGCAGTATTTT.

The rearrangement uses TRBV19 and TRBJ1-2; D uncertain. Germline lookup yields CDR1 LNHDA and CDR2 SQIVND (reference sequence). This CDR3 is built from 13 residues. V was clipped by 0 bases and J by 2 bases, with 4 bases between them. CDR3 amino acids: CASSIDRNYGYTF. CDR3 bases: TGTGCCAGTAGTATAGACAGAAACTATGGCTACACCTTC.

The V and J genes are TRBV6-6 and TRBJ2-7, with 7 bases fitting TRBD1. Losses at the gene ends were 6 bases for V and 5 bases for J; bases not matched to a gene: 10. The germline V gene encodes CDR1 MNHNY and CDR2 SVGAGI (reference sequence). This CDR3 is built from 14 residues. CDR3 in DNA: TGTGCCAGCAGGCTTGACAGGGTAGGCGACGAGCAGTACTTC. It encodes CASRLDRVGDEQYF.

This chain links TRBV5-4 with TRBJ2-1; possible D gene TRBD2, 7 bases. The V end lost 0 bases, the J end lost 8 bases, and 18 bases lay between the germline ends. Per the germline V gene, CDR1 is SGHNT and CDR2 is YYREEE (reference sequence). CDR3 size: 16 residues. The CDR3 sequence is CASSLVSGGLSDEQFF. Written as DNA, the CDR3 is TGTGCCAGCAGCTTGGTTTCCGGGGGGCTATCGGATGAGCAGTTCTTC.

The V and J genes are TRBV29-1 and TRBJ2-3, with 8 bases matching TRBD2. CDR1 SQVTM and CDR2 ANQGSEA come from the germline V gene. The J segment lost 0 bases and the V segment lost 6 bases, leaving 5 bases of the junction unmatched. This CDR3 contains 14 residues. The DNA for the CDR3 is TGCAGCGTCGAGACTAGCGCGAGCACAGATACGCAGTATTTT. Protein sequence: CSVETSASTDTQYF.

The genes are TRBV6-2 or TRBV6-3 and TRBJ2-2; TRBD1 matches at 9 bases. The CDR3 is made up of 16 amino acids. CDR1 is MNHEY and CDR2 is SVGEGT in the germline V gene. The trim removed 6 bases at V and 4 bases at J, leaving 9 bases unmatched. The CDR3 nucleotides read TGTGCCAGCAGCCTCCGGGACAGGGCTCCCACCGGGGAGCTGTTTTTT. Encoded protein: CASSLRDRAPTGELFF.

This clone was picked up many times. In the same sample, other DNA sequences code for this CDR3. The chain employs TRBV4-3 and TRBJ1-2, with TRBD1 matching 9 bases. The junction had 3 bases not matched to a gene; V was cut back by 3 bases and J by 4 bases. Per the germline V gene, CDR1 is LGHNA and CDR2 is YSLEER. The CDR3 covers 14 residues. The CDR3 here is CASSQGQGTYGYTF. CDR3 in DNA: TGCGCCAGCAGCCAGGGACAGGGAACCTATGGCTACACCTTC.

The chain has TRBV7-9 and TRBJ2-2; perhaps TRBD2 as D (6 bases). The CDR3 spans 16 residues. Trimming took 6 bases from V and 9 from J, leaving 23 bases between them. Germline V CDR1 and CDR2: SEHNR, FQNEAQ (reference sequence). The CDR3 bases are TGTGCCAGCAGTGCAAGACCGGGGGAATTGAATCGGGAGCTGTTTTTT. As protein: CASSARPGELNRELFF.

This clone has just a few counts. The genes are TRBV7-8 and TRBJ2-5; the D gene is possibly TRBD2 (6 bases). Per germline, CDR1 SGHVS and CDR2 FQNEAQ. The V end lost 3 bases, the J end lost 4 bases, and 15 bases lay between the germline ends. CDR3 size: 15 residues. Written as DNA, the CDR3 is TGTGCCAGCAGCTTTCTGGCGGGACGCGCAGAGACCCAGTACTTC. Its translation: CASSFLAGRAETQYF.

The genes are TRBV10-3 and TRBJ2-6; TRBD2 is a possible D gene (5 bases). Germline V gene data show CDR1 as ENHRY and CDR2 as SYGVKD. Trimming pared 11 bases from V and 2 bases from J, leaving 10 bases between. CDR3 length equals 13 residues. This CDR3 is CASRETGANVLTF. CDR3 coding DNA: TGTGCCTCAAGGGAGACTGGGGCCAACGTCCTGACTTTC.

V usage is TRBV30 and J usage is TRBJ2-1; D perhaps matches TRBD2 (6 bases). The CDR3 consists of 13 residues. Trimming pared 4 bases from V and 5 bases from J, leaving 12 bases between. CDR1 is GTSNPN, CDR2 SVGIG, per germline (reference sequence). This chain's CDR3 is CAWKGAGHNEQFF. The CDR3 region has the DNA TGTGCCTGGAAAGGGGCGGGACACAATGAGCAGTTCTTC.

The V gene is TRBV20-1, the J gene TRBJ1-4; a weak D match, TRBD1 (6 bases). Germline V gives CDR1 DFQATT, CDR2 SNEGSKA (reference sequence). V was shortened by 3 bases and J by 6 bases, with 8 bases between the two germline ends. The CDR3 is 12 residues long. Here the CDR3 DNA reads TGCAGTGCTAGTACAGGGTATGAAAAACTGTTTTTT. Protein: CSASTGYEKLFF.

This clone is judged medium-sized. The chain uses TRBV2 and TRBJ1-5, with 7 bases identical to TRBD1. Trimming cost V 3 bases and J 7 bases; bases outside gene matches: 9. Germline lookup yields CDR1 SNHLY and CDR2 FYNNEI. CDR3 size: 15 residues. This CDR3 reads CASSDETGLGQPQHF. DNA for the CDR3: TGTGCCAGCAGTGACGAGACAGGGCTAGGACAGCCCCAGCATTTT.

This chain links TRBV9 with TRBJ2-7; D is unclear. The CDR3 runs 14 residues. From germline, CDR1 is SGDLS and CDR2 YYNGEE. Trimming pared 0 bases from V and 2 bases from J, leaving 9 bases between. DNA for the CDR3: TGTGCCAGCAGCGTAGACGCGGAACCCTACGAGCAGTACGTC. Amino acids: CASSVDAEPYEQYV.

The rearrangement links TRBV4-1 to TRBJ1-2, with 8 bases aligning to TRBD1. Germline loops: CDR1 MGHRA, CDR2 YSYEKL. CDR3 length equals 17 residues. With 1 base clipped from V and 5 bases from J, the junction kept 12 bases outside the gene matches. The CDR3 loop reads CASSQVSRTGKGYGYTF. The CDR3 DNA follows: TGCGCCAGCAGCCAAGTTTCCCGGACAGGGAAAGGGTATGGCTACACCTTC.

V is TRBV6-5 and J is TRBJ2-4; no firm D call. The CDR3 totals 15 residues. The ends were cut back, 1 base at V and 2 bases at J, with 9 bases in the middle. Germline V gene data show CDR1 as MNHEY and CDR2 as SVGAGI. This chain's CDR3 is CASSYFQSTKNIQYF. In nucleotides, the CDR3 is TGTGCCAGCAGTTACTTCCAGTCGACCAAAAACATTCAGTACTTC.

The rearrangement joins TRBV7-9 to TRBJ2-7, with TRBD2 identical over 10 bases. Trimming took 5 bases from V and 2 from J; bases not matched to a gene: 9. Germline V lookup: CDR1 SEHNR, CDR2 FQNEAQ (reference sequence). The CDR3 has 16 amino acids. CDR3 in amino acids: CASSPNLAGETYEQYF. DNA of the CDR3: TGTGCCAGCAGCCCTAATCTAGCGGGGGAGACCTACGAGCAGTACTTC.

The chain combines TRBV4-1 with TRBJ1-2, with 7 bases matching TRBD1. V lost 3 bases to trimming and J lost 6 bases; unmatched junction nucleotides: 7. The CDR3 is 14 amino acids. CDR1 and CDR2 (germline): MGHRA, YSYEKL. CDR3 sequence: CASSQSQGGNGYTF. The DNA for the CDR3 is TGCGCCAGCAGCCAGAGCCAGGGGGGCAATGGCTACACCTTC.

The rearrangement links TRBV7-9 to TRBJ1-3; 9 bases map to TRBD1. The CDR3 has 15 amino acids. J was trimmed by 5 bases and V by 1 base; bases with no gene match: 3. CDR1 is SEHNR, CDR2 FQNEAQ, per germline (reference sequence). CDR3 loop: CASSLGGQGRNTIYF. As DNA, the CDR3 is TGTGCCAGCAGCTTAGGGGGACAGGGCCGAAACACCATATATTTT.

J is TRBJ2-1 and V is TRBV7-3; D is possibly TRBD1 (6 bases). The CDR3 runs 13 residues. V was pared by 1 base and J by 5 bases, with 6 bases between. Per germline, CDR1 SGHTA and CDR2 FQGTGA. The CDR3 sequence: CASSLRDNNEQFF. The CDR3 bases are TGTGCCAGCAGCTTAAGGGACAACAATGAGCAGTTCTTC.

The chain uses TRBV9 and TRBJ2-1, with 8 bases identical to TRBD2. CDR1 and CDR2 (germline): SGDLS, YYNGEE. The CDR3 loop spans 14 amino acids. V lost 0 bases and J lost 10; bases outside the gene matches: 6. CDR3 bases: TGTGCCAGCAGCGTAGCGGGGGGGGCCCAAGAGCAGTTCTTC. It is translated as CASSVAGGAQEQFF.

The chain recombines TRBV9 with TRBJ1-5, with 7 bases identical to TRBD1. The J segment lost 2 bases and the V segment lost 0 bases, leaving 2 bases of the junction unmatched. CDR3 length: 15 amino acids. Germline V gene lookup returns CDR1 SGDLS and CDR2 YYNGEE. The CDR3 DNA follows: TGTGCCAGCAGCGTAGGTCAGGGGGGCAATCAGCCCCAGCATTTT. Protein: CASSVGQGGNQPQHF. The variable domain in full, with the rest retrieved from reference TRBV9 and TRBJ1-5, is DSGVTQTPKHLITATGQRVTLRCSPRSGDLSVYWYQQSLDQGLQFLIQYYNGEERAKGNILERFSAQQFPDLHSELNLSSLELGDSALYFCASSVGQGGNQPQHFGDGTRLSIL.

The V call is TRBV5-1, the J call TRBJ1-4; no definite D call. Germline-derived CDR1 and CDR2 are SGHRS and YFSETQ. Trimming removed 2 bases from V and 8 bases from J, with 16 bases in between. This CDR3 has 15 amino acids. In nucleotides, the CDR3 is TGCGCCAGCAGCTTCCGAGAGGGCCTGAAAGAAAAACTGTTTTTT. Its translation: CASSFREGLKEKLFF.

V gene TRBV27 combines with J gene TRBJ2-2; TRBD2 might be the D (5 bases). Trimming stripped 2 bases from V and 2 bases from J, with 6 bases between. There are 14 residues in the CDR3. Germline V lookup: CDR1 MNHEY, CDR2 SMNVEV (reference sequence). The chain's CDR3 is CASSLRGNTGELFF. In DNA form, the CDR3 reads TGTGCCAGCAGTTTACGGGGAAACACCGGGGAGCTGTTTTTT.

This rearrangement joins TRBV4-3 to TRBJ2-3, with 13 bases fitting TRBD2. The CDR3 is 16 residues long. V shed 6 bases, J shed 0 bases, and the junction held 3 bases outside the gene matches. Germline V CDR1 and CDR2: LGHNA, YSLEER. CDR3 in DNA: TGCGCCAGCAGACGACTAGCGGGGGGCAGCACAGATACGCAGTATTTT. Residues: CASRRLAGGSTDTQYF.

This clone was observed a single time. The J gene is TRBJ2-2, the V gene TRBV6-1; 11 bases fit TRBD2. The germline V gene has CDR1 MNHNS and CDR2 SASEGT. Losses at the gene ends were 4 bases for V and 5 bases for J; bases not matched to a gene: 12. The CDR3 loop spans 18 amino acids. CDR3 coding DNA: TGTGCCAGCAGTGGTAGCGGGGGGGCCGTGTATGAGACCGGGGAGCTGTTTTTT. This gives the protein CASSGSGGAVYETGELFF.

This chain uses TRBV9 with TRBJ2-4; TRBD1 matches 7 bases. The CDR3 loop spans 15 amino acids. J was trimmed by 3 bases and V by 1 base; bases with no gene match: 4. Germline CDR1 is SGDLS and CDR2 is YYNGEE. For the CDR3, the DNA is TGTGCCAGCAGCGTATCGGGACAGCTCAAAAACATTCAGTACTTC. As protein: CASSVSGQLKNIQYF.

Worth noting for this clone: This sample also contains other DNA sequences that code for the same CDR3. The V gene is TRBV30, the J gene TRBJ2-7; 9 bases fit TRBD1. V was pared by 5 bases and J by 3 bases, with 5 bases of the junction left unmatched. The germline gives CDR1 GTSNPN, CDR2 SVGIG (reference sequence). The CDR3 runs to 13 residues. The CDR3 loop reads CAWAPGQGYEQYV. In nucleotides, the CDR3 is TGTGCCTGGGCCCCGGGACAGGGCTACGAGCAGTACGTC.